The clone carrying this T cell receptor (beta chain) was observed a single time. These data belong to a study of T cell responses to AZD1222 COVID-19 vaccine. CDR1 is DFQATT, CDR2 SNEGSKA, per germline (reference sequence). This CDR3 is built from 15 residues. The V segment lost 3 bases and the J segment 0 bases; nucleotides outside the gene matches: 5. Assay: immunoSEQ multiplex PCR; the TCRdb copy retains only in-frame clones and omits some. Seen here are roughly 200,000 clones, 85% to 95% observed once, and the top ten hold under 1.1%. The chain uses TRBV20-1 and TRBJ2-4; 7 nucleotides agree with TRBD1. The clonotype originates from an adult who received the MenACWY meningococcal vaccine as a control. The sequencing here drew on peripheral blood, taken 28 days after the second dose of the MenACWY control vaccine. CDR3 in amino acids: CSASIPGGAKNIQYF. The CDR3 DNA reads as TGCAGTGCTAGTATCCCAGGGGGAGCCAAAAACATTCAGTACTTC.